The subject of this entry is one T cell receptor beta chain. The CDR3 totals 13 residues. Trimming stripped 4 bases from V and 1 base from J, with 7 bases between. The germline CDR1 and CDR2 sequences are LNHDA and SQIVND (reference sequence). These data originate in a study of shared clonotypes between healthy human individuals. Produced via immunoSEQ multiplex PCR; TCRdb's table is partial and in-frame only. The table has around 550,000 clones, almost 97% seen once; the top ten hold less than 0.06%. The sequence was obtained from a young woman in good health. The V call is TRBV19, the J call TRBJ2-5; D uncertain. The sequenced sample consisted of naive CD4+ T cells sorted from blood. Subset indicated: CD45RA+ positively selected. This chain's CDR3 is CASSTWFQETQYF. In DNA form, the CDR3 reads TGTGCCAGTAGTACATGGTTCCAAGAGACCCAGTACTTC.